The following is a TCR beta chain sequence with its context. Time point noted: peripheral blood 6 weeks after treatment start. This CDR3 comprises 13 residues. The ends were cut back, 6 bases at V and 0 bases at J, with 8 bases in the middle. Germline values: CDR1 LNHDA, CDR2 SQIVND (reference sequence). This sample was included in a study of PD-L1 blockade in urothelial cancer. On the study more broadly: Each participant's history included 0 to 3 prior chemotherapy regimens. Analysis of blood occurred 3 weeks (second dose) and 6 weeks after treatment start.

Each PCR received spiked synthetic TCR analog templates. The data were produced by immunoSEQ multiplex PCR, yet TCRdb's version contains in-frame clones alone and is incomplete. Of 80,000 to 95,000 clones in the sample, roughly 83% were seen once. The sequence was obtained from a man aged 70 or older with urothelial cancer. Sequencing used PBMCs, obtained around atezolizumab (anti-PD-L1) treatment. The chain employs TRBV19 and TRBJ1-1, with a tentative D call TRBD1 (5 bases). The CDR3 loop reads CASSRVVNTEAFF. In nucleotides, the CDR3 is TGTGCCAGTAGCAGGGTTGTGAACACTGAAGCTTTCTTT.